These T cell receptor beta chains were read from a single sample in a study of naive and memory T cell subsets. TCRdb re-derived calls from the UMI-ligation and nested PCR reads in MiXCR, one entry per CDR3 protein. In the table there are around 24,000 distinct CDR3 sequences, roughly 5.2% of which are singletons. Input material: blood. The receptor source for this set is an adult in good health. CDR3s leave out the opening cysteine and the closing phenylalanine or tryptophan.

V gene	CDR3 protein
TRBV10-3	AIRQTGQGNTDTQY
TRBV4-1	ASSQADDTSGNEQF
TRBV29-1	SVEVGSVRETQY
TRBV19	ASSIPDRPSSPLH
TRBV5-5	ASSSDRVSRGYT
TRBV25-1	ASKPYRGTEAF
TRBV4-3	ASSHTQGARVTDTQY
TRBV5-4	ASSLPSGSSGELF
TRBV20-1	SADWRTSSYNEQF
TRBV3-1	ASSPTSGRANEQF
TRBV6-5	ASSGTDSYEQY
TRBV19	ASSITGTGEETQY
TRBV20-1	SAERTGASNQPQH
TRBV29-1	SVPTGGPMHEQY
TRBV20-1	SAPPVSSGEGEWVNPLNEQF
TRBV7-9	ASSSGHSSYNEQF
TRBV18	ASTTSLTGPSTDTQY
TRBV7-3	ASSLRSATSGSNYEQF
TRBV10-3	AAEGQLGYGYT
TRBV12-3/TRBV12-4	ASSFSSGLLSNYEQY
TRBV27	ASSLTHNEQF
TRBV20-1	SATDYSGETQY
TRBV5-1	ASSLSPDGAEQY
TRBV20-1	SARLSSDEQF
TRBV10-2	ASSTGNEQF
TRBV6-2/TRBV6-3	ASSSHTGGPDTEAF
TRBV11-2	ASTAGTSGVIPSTDTQY
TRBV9	ASSGGLAGEQF
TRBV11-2	ASSVTGTLNTGELF
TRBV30	AWSATDTDTQY
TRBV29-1	SVVSRNNEQF
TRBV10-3	AISTTGSYEQY
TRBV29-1	SVEFLAGGGEQF
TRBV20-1	SASGTFTDTQY
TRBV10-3	AISESLVAGKTQY
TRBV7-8	ASSFSGGANTEAF
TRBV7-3	ASSSRKEDTQY
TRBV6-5	ASSYSTGVGELF
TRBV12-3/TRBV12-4	ASREDLNNEQF
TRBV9	ASSVDPGGYEQY
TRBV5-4	ASSLVSNAWNEQF
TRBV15	ATSSRQRLISGNTIY
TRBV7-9	ASSRHGQGALQPQH
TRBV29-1	SVSGTTGWAGELF
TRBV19	ASRSTSGPFYPQY
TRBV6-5	ASSGHSNQPQH
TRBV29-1	SGRPGTGGSNEQF
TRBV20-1	SARDSKTGLKQPQH
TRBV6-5	ASSSINGANF
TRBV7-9	ASSLTGGPFYNEQF
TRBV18	ASSPREVQETQY
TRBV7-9	ASSPPLGAQKTQY
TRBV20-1	SAKGPSSEQY
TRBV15	ATSRDDLLETQY